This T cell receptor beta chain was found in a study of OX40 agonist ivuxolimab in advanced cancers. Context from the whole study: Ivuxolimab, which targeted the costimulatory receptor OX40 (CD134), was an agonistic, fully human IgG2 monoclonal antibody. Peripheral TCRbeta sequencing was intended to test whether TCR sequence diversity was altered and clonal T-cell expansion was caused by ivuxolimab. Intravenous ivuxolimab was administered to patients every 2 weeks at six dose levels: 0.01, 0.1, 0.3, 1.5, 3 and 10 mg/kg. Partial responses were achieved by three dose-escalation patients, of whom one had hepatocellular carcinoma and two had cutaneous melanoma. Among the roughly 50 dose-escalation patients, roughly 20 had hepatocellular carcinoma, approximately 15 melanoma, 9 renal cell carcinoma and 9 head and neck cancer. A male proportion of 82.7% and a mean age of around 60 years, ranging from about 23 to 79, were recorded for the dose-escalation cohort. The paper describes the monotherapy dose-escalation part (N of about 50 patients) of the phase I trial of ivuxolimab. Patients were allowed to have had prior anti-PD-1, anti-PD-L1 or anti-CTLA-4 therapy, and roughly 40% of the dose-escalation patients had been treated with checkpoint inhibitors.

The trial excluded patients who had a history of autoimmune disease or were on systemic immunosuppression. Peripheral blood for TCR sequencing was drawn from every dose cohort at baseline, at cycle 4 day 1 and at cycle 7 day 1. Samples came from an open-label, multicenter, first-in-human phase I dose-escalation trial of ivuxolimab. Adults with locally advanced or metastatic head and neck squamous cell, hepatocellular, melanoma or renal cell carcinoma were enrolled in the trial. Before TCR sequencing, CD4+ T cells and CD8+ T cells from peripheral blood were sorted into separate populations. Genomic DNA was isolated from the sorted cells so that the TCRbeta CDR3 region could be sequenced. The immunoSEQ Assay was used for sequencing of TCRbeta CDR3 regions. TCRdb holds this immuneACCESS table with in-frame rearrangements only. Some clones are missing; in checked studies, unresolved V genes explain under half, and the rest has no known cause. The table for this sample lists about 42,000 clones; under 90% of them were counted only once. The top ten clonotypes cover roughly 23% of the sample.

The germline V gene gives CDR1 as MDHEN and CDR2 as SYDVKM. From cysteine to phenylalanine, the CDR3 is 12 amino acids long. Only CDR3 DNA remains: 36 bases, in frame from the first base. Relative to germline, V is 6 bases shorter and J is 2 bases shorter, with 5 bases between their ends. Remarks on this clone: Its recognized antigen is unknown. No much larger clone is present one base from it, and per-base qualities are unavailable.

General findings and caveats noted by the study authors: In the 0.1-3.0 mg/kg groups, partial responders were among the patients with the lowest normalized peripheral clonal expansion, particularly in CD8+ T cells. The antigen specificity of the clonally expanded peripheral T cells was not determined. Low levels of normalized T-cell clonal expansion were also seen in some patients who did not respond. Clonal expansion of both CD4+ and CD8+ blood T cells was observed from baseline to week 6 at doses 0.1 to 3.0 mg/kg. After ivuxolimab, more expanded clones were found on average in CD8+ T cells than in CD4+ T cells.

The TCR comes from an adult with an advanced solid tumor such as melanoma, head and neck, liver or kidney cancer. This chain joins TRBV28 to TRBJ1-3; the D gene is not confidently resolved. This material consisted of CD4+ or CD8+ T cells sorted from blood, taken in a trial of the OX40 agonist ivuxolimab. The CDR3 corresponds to CASSFAGNTIYF. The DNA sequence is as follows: TGTGCCAGCAGCTTCGCTGGAAACACCATATATTTT.